This is a list of T cell receptor beta chains from one sample in a study of radiotherapy plus CTLA-4 blockade in lung cancer. Only in-frame clones appear in the TCRdb table, and some are missing; sequencing was by immunoSEQ multiplex PCR. Seen here are tens of thousands of clones, around three quarters observed once, and the top ten hold about 8.5%. This material consisted of peripheral blood, taken from a patient treated with radiotherapy plus ipilimumab. These receptors were taken from a human donor with non-small cell lung cancer whose response to radiotherapy plus ipilimumab could not be evaluated. Both conserved end residues are part of each CDR3.

>TRBV11-3|TRBJ2-2
CASSLPWTSGRENTGELFF
>TRBV30|TRBJ1-2
CAWSVTEHGYTF
>TRBV5-1|TRBJ2-6
CASSLAVSAGANVLTF
>TRBV18|TRBJ1-2
CASSPANPRQAYGYTF
>TRBV9|TRBJ2-3
CASSGGRTGTTDTQYF
>TRBV7-2|TRBJ1-2
CASSPEQGYAGYTF
>TRBV19|TRBJ2-7
CAQGQGPHEQYF
>TRBV6-6|TRBJ2-3
CASRPPGGPSDTQYF
>TRBV11-1|TRBJ1-4
CASSLDRGTEKLFF
>TRBV5-1|TRBJ2-1
CASSRTNSYNEQFF
>TRBV5-6|TRBJ1-2
CASSLSPADVSPGYYGYTF
>TRBV6-5|TRBJ1-2
CASSWPGGFGGYTF
>TRBV6-5|TRBJ1-3
CASSYSNDRGNTIYF
>TRBV7-2|TRBJ2-5
CASSLRTGAQETQYF
>TRBV27|TRBJ2-1
CASSLQKQGDSSYNEQFF
>TRBV4-1|TRBJ2-1
CASSQDRRGGSNEQFF
>TRBV4-1|TRBJ1-3
CASSQDWTGLYF
>TRBV19|TRBJ2-1
CASDNFRNEQFF
>TRBV27|TRBJ1-4
CASSLGTGTNEKLFF
>TRBV5-1|TRBJ2-5
CASSLEPTEGTQYF
>TRBV5-1|TRBJ2-7
CASSQPTGTGGREQYF
>TRBV4-1|TRBJ1-4
CASSQVGGNEKLFF
>TRBV30|TRBJ2-1
CAWSAIRGNNEQFF
>TRBV5-1|TRBJ2-5
CASRTGMKGLQETQYF
>TRBV7-2|TRBJ2-7
CASSQYTGENEQYF
>TRBV5-1|TRBJ2-5
CASSPRVVGLDQETQYF
>TRBV4-1|TRBJ2-7
CASSQETGRGNEQYF
>TRBV9|TRBJ1-4
CASSSQTDREINEKLFF
>TRBV28|TRBJ1-6
CASSPGQGHPPLHF
>TRBV2|TRBJ2-7
CASSRRTSGSEQYF
>TRBV15|TRBJ2-4
CATSILAGGPVGLAKNIQYF
>TRBV10-3|TRBJ2-1
CAISDPGTERGYPYNEQFF
>TRBV7-3|TRBJ2-6
CASSPRGASGANVLTF
>TRBV29-1|TRBJ1-1
CSVEDGSGTGTGGAFF
>TRBV18|TRBJ2-2
CASSPLAGDAGELFF
>TRBV18|TRBJ2-7
CASSPAGYSYEQYF
>TRBV2|TRBJ2-1
CASRGGAGLAGGNEQFF
>TRBV9|TRBJ2-1
CASSARTGTSVYNEQFF
>TRBV28|TRBJ2-7
CASSFRESYEQYF
>TRBV7-2|TRBJ2-3
CASSLALLAGGLSRTDTQYF
>TRBV2|TRBJ1-5
CASRAAGGLGNQPQHF
>TRBV5-8|TRBJ2-3
CASSSPTDRTDTQYF